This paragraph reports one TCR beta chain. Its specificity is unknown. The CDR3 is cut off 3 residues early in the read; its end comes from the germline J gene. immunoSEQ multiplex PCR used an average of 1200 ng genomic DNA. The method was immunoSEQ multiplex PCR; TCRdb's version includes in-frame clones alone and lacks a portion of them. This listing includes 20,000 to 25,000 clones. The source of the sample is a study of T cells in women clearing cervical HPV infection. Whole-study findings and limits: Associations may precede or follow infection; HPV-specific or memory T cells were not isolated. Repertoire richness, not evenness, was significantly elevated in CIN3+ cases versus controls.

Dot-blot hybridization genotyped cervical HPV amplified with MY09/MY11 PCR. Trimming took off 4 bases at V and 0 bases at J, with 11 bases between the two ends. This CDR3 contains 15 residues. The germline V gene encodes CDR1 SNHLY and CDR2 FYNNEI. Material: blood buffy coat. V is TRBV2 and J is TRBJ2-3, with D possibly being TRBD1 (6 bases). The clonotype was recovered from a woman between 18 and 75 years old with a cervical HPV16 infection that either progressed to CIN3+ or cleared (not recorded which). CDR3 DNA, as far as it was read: TGTGCCAGCAGTGGGGACATTTTTAGCACAGATACG. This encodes CASSGDIFSTDT. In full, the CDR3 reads CASSGDIFSTDTQYF.